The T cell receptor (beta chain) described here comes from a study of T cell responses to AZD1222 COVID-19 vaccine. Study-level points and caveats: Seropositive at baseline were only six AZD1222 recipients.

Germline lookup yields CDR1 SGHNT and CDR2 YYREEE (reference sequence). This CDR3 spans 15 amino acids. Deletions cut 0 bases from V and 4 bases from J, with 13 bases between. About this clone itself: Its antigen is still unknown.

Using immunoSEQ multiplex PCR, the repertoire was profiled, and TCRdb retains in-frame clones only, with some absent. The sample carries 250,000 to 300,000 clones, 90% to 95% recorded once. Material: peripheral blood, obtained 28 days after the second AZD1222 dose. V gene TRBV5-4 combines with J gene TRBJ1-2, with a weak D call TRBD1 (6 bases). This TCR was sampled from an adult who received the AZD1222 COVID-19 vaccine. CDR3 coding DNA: TGTGCCAGCAGCTTGGACCGACAGGACCCCTATGGCTACACCTTC. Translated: CASSLDRQDPYGYTF.